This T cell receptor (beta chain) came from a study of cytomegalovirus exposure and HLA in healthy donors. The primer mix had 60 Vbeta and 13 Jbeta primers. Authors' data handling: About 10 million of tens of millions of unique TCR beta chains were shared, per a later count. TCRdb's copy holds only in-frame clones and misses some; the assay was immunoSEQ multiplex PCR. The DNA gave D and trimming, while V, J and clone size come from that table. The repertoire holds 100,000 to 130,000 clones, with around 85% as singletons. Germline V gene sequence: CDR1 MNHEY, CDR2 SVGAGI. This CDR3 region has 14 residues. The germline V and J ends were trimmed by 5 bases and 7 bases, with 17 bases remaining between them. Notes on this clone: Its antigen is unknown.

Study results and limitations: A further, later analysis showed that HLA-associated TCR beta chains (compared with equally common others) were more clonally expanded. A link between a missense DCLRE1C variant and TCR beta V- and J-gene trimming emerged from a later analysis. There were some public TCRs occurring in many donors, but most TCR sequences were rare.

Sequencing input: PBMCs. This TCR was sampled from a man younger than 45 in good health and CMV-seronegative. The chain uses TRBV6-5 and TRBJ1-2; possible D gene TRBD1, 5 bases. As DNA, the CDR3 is TGTGCCAGCAGTATGAGCAGGGCGGACCCTGGCTACACCTTC. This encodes CASSMSRADPGYTF.